The subject of this entry is one TCR beta chain. Its antigen is still unknown. TCR beta sequencing was performed on blood CD8+ and CD4+ T cells. TEMRA cells were FACS-enriched, unlike CD8+ and CD4+ T cells, which were negatively isolated. The entry originates in a study of CD8 T cells in Susac syndrome. cDNA came from about 0.46 to 1 ug RNA primed by random hexamers. Multiplex PCR with immunoSEQ amplified the TCR beta CDR3 across 54 Vbeta and 13 Jbeta. TCRdb called the immunoSEQ multiplex PCR reads again in MiXCR, with one record for every CDR3 protein. Of about 300,000 distinct CDR3 sequences in the sample, 92% were seen once. Regarding the study as a whole: By the study's own acknowledgment, its TCR sequencing and HLA analysis included relatively few individuals.

Per the germline V gene, CDR1 is GTSNPN and CDR2 is SVGIG (reference sequence). Trimming took off 0 bases at V and 6 bases at J, with 12 bases between the two ends. The CDR3 is 13 amino acids. The chain uses TRBV30 and TRBJ2-7, with D perhaps matching TRBD2 (6 bases). The clonotype was recovered from a human donor with multiple sclerosis. The sequenced sample consisted of CD4+ T cells from PBMCs. The CDR3 protein is CAWSVGREGEQYF. CDR3 DNA sequence: TGTGCCTGGAGTGTAGGGCGGGAAGGCGAGCAGTACTTC.